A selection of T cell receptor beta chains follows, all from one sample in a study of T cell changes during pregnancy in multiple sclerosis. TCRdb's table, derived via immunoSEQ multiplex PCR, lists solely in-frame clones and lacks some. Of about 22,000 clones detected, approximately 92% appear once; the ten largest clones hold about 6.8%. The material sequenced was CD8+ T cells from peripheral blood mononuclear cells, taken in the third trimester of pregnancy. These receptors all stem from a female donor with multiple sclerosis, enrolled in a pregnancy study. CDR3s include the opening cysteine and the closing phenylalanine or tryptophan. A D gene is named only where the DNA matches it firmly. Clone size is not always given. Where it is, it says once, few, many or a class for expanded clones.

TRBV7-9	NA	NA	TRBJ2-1	CASSGGATYNEQFF	TGTGCCAGCAGCGGGGGGGCTACCTACAATGAGCAGTTCTTC
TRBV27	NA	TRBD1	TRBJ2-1	CASSLRQGGFHEQFF	TGTGCCAGCAGTTTACGACAGGGGGGGTTTCATGAGCAGTTCTTC
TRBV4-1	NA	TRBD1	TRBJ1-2	CASSQDRGSDYGYTF	TGCGCCAGCAGCCAAGACAGGGGGTCTGACTATGGCTACACCTTC
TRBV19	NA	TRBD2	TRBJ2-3	CASSLLAGGTDTQYF	TGTGCCAGTAGCTTACTAGCGGGGGGCACAGATACGCAGTATTTT
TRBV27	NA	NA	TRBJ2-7	CASSPLASYEQYF	TGTGCCAGCAGTCCGCTCGCCAGCTACGAGCAGTACTTC
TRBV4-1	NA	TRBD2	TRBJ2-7	CASSQGSGRTYEQYF	TGCGCCAGCAGCCAAGGAAGCGGGAGGACCTACGAGCAGTACTTC
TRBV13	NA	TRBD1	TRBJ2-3	CASSLFGDSSTDTQYF	TGTGCCAGCAGCTTATTCGGGGACAGTAGCACAGATACGCAGTATTTT
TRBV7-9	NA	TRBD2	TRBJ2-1	CASGRTSGGTRNEQFF	TGTGCCAGCGGAAGGACTAGCGGGGGGACTCGCAATGAGCAGTTCTTC
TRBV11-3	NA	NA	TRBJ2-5	CASSQGTLEQETQYF	TGTGCCAGCAGCCAGGGTACGCTAGAACAAGAGACCCAGTACTTC
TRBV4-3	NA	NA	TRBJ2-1	CASSQGGYNEQFF	TGCGCCAGCAGCCAAGGCGGGTACAATGAGCAGTTCTTC
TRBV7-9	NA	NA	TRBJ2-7	CASSLGLNEQYF	TGTGCCAGCAGCTTGGGGCTAAACGAGCAGTACTTC
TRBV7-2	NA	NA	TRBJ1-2	CASSIRGRDGYTF	TGTGCCAGCAGCATCAGAGGGAGGGATGGCTACACCTTC
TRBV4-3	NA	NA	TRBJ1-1	CASSRLWNTEAFF	TGCGCCAGCAGCCGTCTTTGGAACACTGAAGCTTTCTTT
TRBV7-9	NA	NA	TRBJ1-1	CASSFEGMNTEAFF	TGTGCCAGCAGCTTTGAGGGCATGAACACTGAAGCTTTCTTT
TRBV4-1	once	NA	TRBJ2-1	CASSRTPGLRYEQFF	TGCGCCAGCAGCCGAACCCCGGGACTCCGATACGAGCAGTTCTTC
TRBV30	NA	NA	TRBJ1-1	CAWISTDTEAFF	TGTGCCTGGATTAGTACGGACACTGAAGCTTTCTTT
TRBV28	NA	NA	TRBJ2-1	CASSLKGDEQFF	TGTGCCAGCAGTTTGAAAGGGGATGAGCAGTTCTTC
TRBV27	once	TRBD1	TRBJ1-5	CASSLSLQGTQPQHF	TGTGCCAGCAGTTTATCCCTACAGGGGACTCAGCCCCAGCATTTT
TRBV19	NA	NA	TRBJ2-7	CASSTRRGPAEQYF	TGTGCCAGTAGTACCCGCAGGGGTCCGGCCGAGCAGTACTTC
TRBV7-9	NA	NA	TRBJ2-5	CASSGSGAVETQYF	TGTGCCAGCAGCGGTAGCGGAGCTGTGGAGACCCAGTACTTC
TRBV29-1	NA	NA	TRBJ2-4	CSAGGGANIQYF	TGCAGCGCCGGCGGGGGCGCGAACATTCAGTACTTC
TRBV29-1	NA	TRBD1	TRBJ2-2	CSVEDLGTGGSGDTGELFF	TGCAGCGTTGAAGACCTCGGGACAGGGGGCTCAGGCGACACCGGGGAGCTGTTTTTT
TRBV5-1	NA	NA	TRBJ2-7	CASSLGSGTSYEQYF	TGCGCCAGCAGCTTGGGATCCGGGACTTCCTACGAGCAGTACTTC